This TCR beta chain appears in the sequencing data of a study of human T cells and chemical hapten exposure. TCRdb fed the RACE reads into MiXCR, producing one record per CDR3 protein. The table records a few hundred thousand distinct CDR3 sequences, over 6% of them present only once. The CDR3 covers 15 residues. V dropped 7 bases and J dropped 1; count of bases not matched to a gene: 6. Points from the study as a whole: Donors, who had alopecia, may show an immune response that differs from healthy people's. After DPC sensitization, TCRs above 1 in 1000 frequency showed no change.

This clonotype showed up many times. Its antigen is undetermined. The time point here: patch test 2, 6 weeks after DPC sensitization. Treatment noted: therapeutic diphenylcyclopropenone sensitization with weekly scalp DPC. The sequence derives from a woman aged 18-29 years with alopecia areata. Some clones in this sample may be carry-over from other donors' samples. The chain recombines TRBV12-3 or TRBV12-4 with TRBJ1-1, with 10 bases matching TRBD1. The source was whole blood, collected in connection with sensitization to the hapten diphenylcyclopropenone (DPC). In DNA, the CDR3 is TGTGCCAGCACAAGACAGGGGGCCGGGAACACTGAAGCTTTCTTT. As protein: CASTRQGAGNTEAFF.